This TCR beta chain is drawn from a study of blood T cell repertoires in COVID-19 (TCRdb year 2020). About the full investigation: Samples from collaborators originated in the United States, Italy and Spain and spanned both the acute and convalescent phases of COVID-19. Deeply sampled blood TCRbeta repertoires from subjects exposed to, actively infected with, or recovered from COVID-19 were included in the dataset. The material from the prospective study consisted of cDNA or gDNA derived from T cells, B-cell-depleted T cells, or PBMCs. The samples were drawn from two sources: the first 160 participants of the ongoing ImmuneRACE study, and approximately 1,300 subjects contributed by 6 global collaborators. A freely available public database, intended as a resource for researchers studying the immune response to SARS-CoV-2, is where the repertoires were released. Where available, HLA class I and class II types were taken from metadata supplied by the sample provider and were not determined by assay-based typing. Nearly every sample came with metadata listing a de-identified subject ID, COVID-19 status, age in years and sex. What the study reported, not specific to this receptor: The amount of clinical and demographic metadata varied by source and participant and was provided uncurated.

One collaborating source in Seattle enrolled patients while the patients were actively infected and followed the patients over time throughout the course of disease. Collaborating institutions collected whole blood in K2EDTA tubes following their own protocols. For TCRbeta analysis, collaborators shipped samples in one of three forms: frozen whole blood, isolated PBMCs, or DNA extracted from either of those sample types. Comment on this clone: Its antigen is currently not known. Qualities for individual bases were not recorded, and no much larger clone is one base off.

TCRbeta CDR3 regions were amplified from genomic DNA by means of the immunoSEQ Assay, a bias-controlled multiplex PCR. The source study handled its data this way. Within the assay, amplification of reference gene primers was used to estimate how many nucleated cells each sample contained. Sequence reads were collapsed and filtered to measure the absolute abundance of every unique TCRbeta CDR3 rearrangement. For each sample, productive Simpson clonality was calculated as the square root of Simpson's diversity index across productive rearrangements. The table comes from immuneACCESS by way of TCRdb, which keeps in-frame sequences with V and J called. Part of the clones is missing from these tables; in studies checked, under half for an unresolved V gene and the rest for unknown reasons. V, J and clone size reflect that table, while D and trimming were determined from the DNA. The sample includes approximately 200,000 clones, with roughly four fifths observed a single time. The top ten hold roughly 7.6% of the sample.

Specimen: peripheral blood. This receptor was identified in an elderly woman with COVID-19, enrolled during active disease.

CDR3 loop: CASSIAAGSPSFEQFF. The sequence in DNA is TGTGCCAGTAGTATAGCAGCGGGTTCCCCTTCTTTTGAGCAGTTCTTC. The chain uses TRBV19 and TRBJ2-1; the D region possibly corresponds to TRBD2 (6 bases align). From cysteine to phenylalanine, the CDR3 is 16 amino acids long. Just the 48-base CDR3 DNA is kept, in frame starting at base 1. CDR1 LNHDA and CDR2 SQIVND are derived from the germline V gene (reference sequence). Trimming takes 1 base from V and 9 bases from J, and the germline ends sit 19 bases apart.